A single sample is the source of the 12 T cell receptor beta chains below, sequenced in a study of CD8+ T cells in alopecia areata (dated by TCRdb to the late 2010s). Cells from mouse cutaneous lymph nodes were pooled, stained for CD4, CD8alpha, NKG2D, NKG2ACE and other markers, and then sorted on a BD Influx. The library was built by means of the immunoSEQ multiplex PCR assay. RNA was extracted from all samples and reverse transcribed into cDNA as template for TCR sequencing. The table comes from immuneACCESS by way of TCRdb, which keeps in-frame sequences with V and J called. Part of the clones is missing from these tables; in studies checked, under half for an unresolved V gene and the rest for unknown reasons. Across this sample, about 300,000 clones were tabulated and none appeared just once. Of the sample, roughly 1.2% falls within the top ten clones. The sample taken for sequencing was CD4+ T cells sorted from a lymph node. Receptors were obtained from a C3H/HeJ mouse with alopecia areata. This mouse strain bears the MHC haplotype H2-k.

A remark on this clone: A single base separates this from a much larger clone, so it may be a read error. Genes here carry mouse names. The read terminates 4 residues before the CDR3 end, so the remaining end is supplied by the germline J gene. The same CDR3 is also encoded by other DNA sequences in this sample. This sequence joins TRBV19 and TRBJ1-1; TRBD1 is a possible D gene (5 bases). Trimming removed 4 bases at V and 0 bases at J, with 7 bases between. Germline V gene lookup returns CDR1 FNHDT and CDR2 SITEND (reference sequence). The CDR3 runs to 13 residues. The CDR3 reads CASSQGANTEVFF. The sequenced part of the CDR3 DNA is TGTGCCAGCAGTCAGGGTGCAAACACA.

Of note for this clone: Gene labels here are mouse ones. Read coverage stops 4 residues before the CDR3 terminus; the germline J gene supplies the remainder. This chain connects TRBV5 to TRBJ2-5; D is unresolved. CDR3 length equals 11 residues. Germline CDR1 reads LGHNA; CDR2 reads YNLKQL (reference sequence). The part of the CDR3 DNA that was read is TGTGCCAGCAGCCGAAGGGAC. Protein product: CASSRRD. The CDR3 in full is CASSRRDTQYF.

With respect to this clone: Genes and germline come from the mouse. The CDR3 bases that were read are TGTGCAAGCGACACCCGGGACTTTAGTGCAGAA. It specifies CASDTRDFSAE. The entire CDR3 is CASDTRDFSAETLYF. The chain employs TRBV16 and TRBJ2-3; D is possibly TRBD2 (6 bases). The read ends 4 residues before the CDR3 terminus; that terminus is restored from the germline J gene. Germline V gives CDR1 SGHSA, CDR2 FRNQAP. V lost 8 bases and J 0 bases, leaving 15 bases between the germline ends. This CDR3 has 15 residues.

In its sample, this clone was seen many times. Gene names refer to mouse genes. From the germline J gene comes the end of the CDR3, since the read stops 4 residues before it. Other DNA sequences in the sample encode the same CDR3. The chain is built from TRBV1 and TRBJ2-3, with TRBD2 matching 13 bases. This CDR3 contains 17 residues. Trimming cost V 1 base and J 0 bases; bases outside gene matches: 1. Germline assignment: CDR1 NSQYPW and CDR2 LRSPGD (reference sequence). The CDR3 sequence: CTCSAGTGGASAETLYF. The CDR3 bases that were read are TGCACCTGCAGTGCAGGGACTGGGGGGGCGAGTGCAGAA.

This clone was detected a few times. Genes here carry mouse names. Read data end 4 residues before the CDR3 end; the end is taken from the germline J gene. The chain uses TRBV5 and TRBJ2-3; D is unclear. Trimming shortened V by 1 base and J by 3 bases, and 5 bases separated the two germline ends. Germline CDR1 is LGHNA and CDR2 is YNLKQL (reference sequence). The CDR3 contains 13 residues. The CDR3 reads CASSQVQAETLYF. CDR3 DNA, as far as it was read: TGTGCCAGCAGCCAAGTACAGGCAGAA.

This clone was found a few times. All gene names here are mouse names. Read data end 4 residues before the CDR3 end; the end is taken from the germline J gene. The genes are TRBV14 and TRBJ2-1; 13 bases map to TRBD2. CDR1 is SGHDT, CDR2 FRDEAV, per germline. V dropped 5 bases and J dropped 4; count of bases not matched to a gene: 6. This CDR3 comprises 16 residues. The CDR3 loop is CASSLGTGGVYAEQFF. The sequenced part of the CDR3 DNA is TGTGCCAGCAGCCTCGGGACTGGGGGGGTTTATGCT.

As to this clone: Gene names are mouse gene names. The read stops 3 residues short of the end of the CDR3; the missing end is completed from the germline J gene. The chain uses TRBV31 and TRBJ1-6, with TRBD1 identical over 10 bases. TRBJ1-6 is recorded as an ORF, its role being uncertain. The J segment lost 4 bases and the V segment lost 5 bases, leaving 2 bases of the junction unmatched. CDR3 length: 14 amino acids. Germline CDR1 is GKSSPN and CDR2 is SITVG. CDR3 DNA, as far as it was read: TGTGCCTGGGGGGACAGGGGTTATAATTCGCCC. It specifies CAWGDRGYNSP. From start to end, the CDR3 is CAWGDRGYNSPLYF.

This clone was seen a handful of times. Gene names are mouse gene names. The read ends 4 residues shy of where the CDR3 ends; the end is completed using the germline J gene. This rearrangement joins TRBV13-1 to TRBJ1-1; TRBD1 aligns across 7 bases. The length of the CDR3 is 12 residues. The germline gives CDR1 NSHNY, CDR2 SYGAGN. V lost 4 bases, J lost 4 bases, and 1 base stayed unmatched. The covered CDR3 bases are TGTGCCAGCAGTCAGGGGGTCACA. This encodes CASSQGVT. The entire CDR3 protein reads CASSQGVTEVFF.

This clone occurred a few times. Mouse germline and gene names are used. Distinct nucleotide sequences in the sample also encode this CDR3. The CDR3 here is CTCSAAQGYEQYF. Partial CDR3 DNA: TGCACCTGCAGTGCCGCACAGGGGTAT. The chain recombines TRBV1 with TRBJ2-7; TRBD1 aligns across 7 bases. From the germline J gene comes the end of the CDR3, since the read stops 4 residues before it. Germline loops: CDR1 NSQYPW, CDR2 LRSPGD (reference sequence). The CDR3 has 13 amino acids.

This clone was counted only a few times. Mouse names are used for the genes. The CDR3 end falls 4 residues outside the read, so it is completed with the germline J gene. Different DNA sequences within this sample yield the same CDR3. The chain carries TRBV13-1 and TRBJ1-2; TRBD1 matches at 11 bases. Trimming cost V 5 bases and J 0 bases; bases outside gene matches: 3. Germline V CDR1 and CDR2: NSHNY, SYGAGN. The CDR3 runs 15 residues. The CDR3 loop reads CASRGDRGANSDYTF. The CDR3 bases that were read are TGTGCCAGCAGAGGGGACAGGGGGGCAAACTCC.

This clone was counted only a few times. Gene names follow the mouse nomenclature. Read data end 3 residues before the CDR3 end; the end is taken from the germline J gene. The chain joins TRBV5 to TRBJ1-6; D is unclear. TRBJ1-6 is assigned to the ORF class and has an uncertain function. This CDR3 has 15 amino acids. CDR1 is LGHNA, CDR2 YNLKQL, per germline (reference sequence). V was clipped by 0 bases and J by 4 bases, with 7 bases between them. CDR3 amino acids: CASSQDLQYNSPLYF. Partial CDR3 DNA: TGTGCCAGCAGCCAAGATCTACAGTATAATTCGCCC.

This clone has a handful of counts. The gene symbols are mouse symbols. From the germline J gene comes the end of the CDR3, since the read stops 4 residues before it. The V call is TRBV5, the J call TRBJ2-2, with D maybe TRBD1 (6 bases). Between the trimmed V and J ends, which lost 4 bases and 3 bases, there was a span of 12 bases. This CDR3 spans 15 amino acids. Germline lookup yields CDR1 LGHNA and CDR2 YNLKQL (reference sequence). The sequenced part of the CDR3 DNA is TGTGCCAGCAGCCCGACAGGTCAGGACACCGGG. Protein product: CASSPTGQDTG. The full CDR3 is CASSPTGQDTGQLYF.